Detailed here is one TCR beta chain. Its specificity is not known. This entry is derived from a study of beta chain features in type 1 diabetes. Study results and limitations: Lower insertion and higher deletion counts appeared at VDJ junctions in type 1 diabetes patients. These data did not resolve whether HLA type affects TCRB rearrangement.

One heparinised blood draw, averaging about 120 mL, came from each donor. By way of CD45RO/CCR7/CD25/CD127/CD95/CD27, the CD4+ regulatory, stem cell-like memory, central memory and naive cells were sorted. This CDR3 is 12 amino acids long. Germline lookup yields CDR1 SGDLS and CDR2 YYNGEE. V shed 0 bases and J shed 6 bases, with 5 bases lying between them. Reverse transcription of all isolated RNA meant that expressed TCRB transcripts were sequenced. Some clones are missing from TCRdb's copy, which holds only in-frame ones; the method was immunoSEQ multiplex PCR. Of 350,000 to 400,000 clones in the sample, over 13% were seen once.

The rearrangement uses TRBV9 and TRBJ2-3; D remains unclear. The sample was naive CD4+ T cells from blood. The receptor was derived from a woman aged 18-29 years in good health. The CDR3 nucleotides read TGTGCCAGCAGCGTAGGCCAGGATACGCAGTATTTT. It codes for CASSVGQDTQYF.